Detailed here is one T cell receptor (beta chain). The sample originates from a study of T cells in Graves' hyperthyroidism and ophthalmopathy. Authors of the study amplified TCR beta CDR3 regions from RNA transcripts. HTBI primers were the set used in a first-round RT-PCR of the TCR CDR3. TCRdb processed the multiplex PCR reads anew with MiXCR; each CDR3 protein has one entry. The sample records 550,000 to 700,000 distinct CDR3 sequences, 35% to 55% being singletons. The TCR originated in an adult woman with Graves' disease, either hyperthyroidism or ophthalmopathy (not recorded which). The sequencing sample was made of peripheral blood or thyroid tissue (not recorded which).

CDR3 DNA: TGTGCCAGTATTAAGGGACAGCGCTATCAGCCCCAGCATTTT. Translated: CASIKGQRYQPQHF. This chain connects TRBV19 to TRBJ1-5; 7 nucleotides line up with TRBD1. Germline CDR1 is LNHDA and CDR2 is SQIVND (reference sequence). The length of the CDR3 is 14 residues. V was clipped by 7 bases and J by 5 bases; unmatched bases: 8.